This T cell receptor beta chain came from a study of T-cell reconstitution after alpha-beta-depleted transplantation in children. Unique molecular identifiers were incorporated during preparation of the TCRbeta library. TCRdb reprocessed the PCR reads with MiXCR, giving one entry per CDR3 protein. The table has just under 550,000 distinct CDR3 sequences, 15% to 20% seen once. V was pared by 5 bases and J by 4 bases, with 4 bases between. CDR3 size: 11 residues. The chain is built from TRBV12-3 or TRBV12-4 and TRBJ2-3; D gene unclear. The TCR originated in a human donor who donated a stem cell graft to a child with acute lymphoblastic leukemia. The sample consisted of PBMCs from the stem cell graft donor, taken from the stem cell graft. The CDR3, as DNA: TGTGCCAGCAGTAACCCAGATACGCAGTATTTT. As protein: CASSNPDTQYF.